The source of this T cell receptor (beta chain) is a study of blood T cell repertoires in COVID-19 (TCRdb year 2020). About the study as a whole: The collaborator samples originated in the United States, Italy and Spain and spanned the acute and convalescent phases of COVID-19. The samples were drawn from two sources: the first 160 participants of the ongoing ImmuneRACE study, and 1,000 to 1,500 subjects contributed by 6 global collaborators. The prospective study material was composed of cDNA or gDNA derived from T cells, B-cell-depleted T cells, or PBMCs. The repertoires were released in a freely available public database intended as a resource for research on the immune response to SARS-CoV-2. Nearly every sample came with metadata listing a de-identified subject ID, COVID-19 status, age in years and sex. Where available, HLA class I and class II types were obtained from metadata supplied by the sample provider rather than from assay-based typing. Deeply sampled blood TCRbeta repertoires from subjects exposed to, actively infected with, or recovered from COVID-19 were included in the dataset.

Here is what the overall study found, with its caveats: The quantity of clinical and demographic metadata differed by source and by participant and was supplied without curation.

Details on this clone: Its antigen remains unidentified. Qualities for individual bases were not recorded, and no much larger clone is one base off.

The collaborating institutions used their own protocols to collect whole blood in K2EDTA tubes. For TCRbeta analysis, collaborators shipped samples in one of three forms: frozen whole blood, isolated PBMCs, or DNA extracted from either of those sample types. TCRbeta CDR3 regions were amplified from genomic DNA using the immunoSEQ Assay, a bias-controlled multiplex PCR. In the paper's pipeline: Within the assay, amplification of reference gene primers was used to estimate how many nucleated cells each sample contained. To quantify the absolute abundance of each unique TCRbeta CDR3 rearrangement, sequence reads were collapsed and filtered. Productive Simpson clonality was computed per sample as the square root of Simpson's diversity index over productive rearrangements. TCRdb limited this immuneACCESS table to in-frame rearrangements with V and J called. A share of clones is missing; checked studies link under half to unresolved V genes, and the rest is unexplained. Clone size and the V and J calls come from that table; the DNA yielded D and trimming. Present in this sample are tens of thousands of clones, 80% to 85% of which were seen just once. In total, the top ten clones hold around 50% of the sample.

Specimen: peripheral blood. The sequence derives from a man between 65 and 85 years old with acute or convalescent COVID-19.

Here is the DNA: TGTGCCAGCAGTTCGGGTGCCTCCTACGAGCAGTACTTC. This gives the protein CASSSGASYEQYF. The rearrangement combines TRBV28 with TRBJ2-7; the D gene remains uncertain. The CDR3 covers 13 residues, taking in both the cysteine and the phenylalanine. Of the read, only the CDR3 DNA is kept; its 39 bases are in frame from base 1. According to the germline V gene, CDR1 reads MDHEN and CDR2 reads SYDVKM. V loses 4 bases of germline sequence and J loses 0 bases, and the interval between the two ends is 7 bases.